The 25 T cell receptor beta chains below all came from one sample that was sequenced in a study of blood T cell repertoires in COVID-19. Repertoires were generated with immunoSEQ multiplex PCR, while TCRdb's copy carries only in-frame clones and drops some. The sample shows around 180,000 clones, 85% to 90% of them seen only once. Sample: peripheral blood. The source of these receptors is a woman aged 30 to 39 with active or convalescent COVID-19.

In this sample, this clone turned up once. The chain's CDR3 is CANNSWDFPKDEQFF. The CDR3 coding sequence is TGTGCCAACAACAGTTGGGACTTCCCTAAAGATGAGCAGTTCTTC. The gene calls are TRBV21-1 and TRBJ2-1; the table's D call of TRBD2 was not tested on the DNA. TRBV21-1 is tagged as a pseudogene. This CDR3 region has 15 residues.

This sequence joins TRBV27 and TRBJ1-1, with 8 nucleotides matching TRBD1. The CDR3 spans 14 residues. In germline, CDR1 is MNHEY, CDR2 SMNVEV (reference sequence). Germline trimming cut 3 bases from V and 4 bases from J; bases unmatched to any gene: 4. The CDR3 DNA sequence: TGTGCCAGCAGTTTGCGTACAGGGGGCACTGAAGCTTTCTTT. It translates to CASSLRTGGTEAFF.

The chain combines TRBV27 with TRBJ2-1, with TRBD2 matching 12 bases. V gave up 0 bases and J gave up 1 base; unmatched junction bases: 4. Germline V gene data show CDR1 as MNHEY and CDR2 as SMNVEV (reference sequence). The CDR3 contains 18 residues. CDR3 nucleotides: TGTGCCAGCAGTTTATCGGCGGGACTAGCGGGTTCCTACAATGAGCAGTTCTTC. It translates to CASSLSAGLAGSYNEQFF.

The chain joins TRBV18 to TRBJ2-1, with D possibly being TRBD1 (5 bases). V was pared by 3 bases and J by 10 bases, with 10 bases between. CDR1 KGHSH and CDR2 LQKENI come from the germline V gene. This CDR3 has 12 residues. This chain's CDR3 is CASSPQGAEQFF. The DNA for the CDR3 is TGTGCCAGCTCACCCCAAGGGGCCGAGCAGTTCTTC.

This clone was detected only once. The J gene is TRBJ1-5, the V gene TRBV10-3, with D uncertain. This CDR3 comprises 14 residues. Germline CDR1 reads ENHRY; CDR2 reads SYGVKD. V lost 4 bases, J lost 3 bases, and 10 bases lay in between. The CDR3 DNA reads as TGTGCCATCAGTGGAGAGATATCCAATCAGCCCCAGCATTTT. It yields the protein CAISGEISNQPQHF.

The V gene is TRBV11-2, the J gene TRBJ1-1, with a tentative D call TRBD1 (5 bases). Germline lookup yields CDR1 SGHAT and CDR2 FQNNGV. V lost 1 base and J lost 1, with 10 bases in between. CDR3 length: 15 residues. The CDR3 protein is CASSLAQTGNTEAFF. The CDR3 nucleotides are TGTGCCAGCAGCTTAGCTCAAACAGGGAACACTGAAGCTTTCTTT.

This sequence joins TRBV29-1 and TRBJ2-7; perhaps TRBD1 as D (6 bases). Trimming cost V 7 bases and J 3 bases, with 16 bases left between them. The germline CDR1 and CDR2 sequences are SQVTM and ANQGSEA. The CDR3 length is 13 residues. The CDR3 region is CSARRTADYEQYF. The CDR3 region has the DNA TGCAGCGCCCGTCGGACAGCGGACTACGAGCAGTACTTC.

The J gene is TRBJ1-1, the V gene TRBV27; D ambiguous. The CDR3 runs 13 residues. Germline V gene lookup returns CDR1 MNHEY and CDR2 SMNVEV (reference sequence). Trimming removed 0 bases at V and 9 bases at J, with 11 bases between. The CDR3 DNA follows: TGTGCCAGCAGTTTATCGATGGTCAGTAAAGCTTTCTTT. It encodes CASSLSMVSKAFF.

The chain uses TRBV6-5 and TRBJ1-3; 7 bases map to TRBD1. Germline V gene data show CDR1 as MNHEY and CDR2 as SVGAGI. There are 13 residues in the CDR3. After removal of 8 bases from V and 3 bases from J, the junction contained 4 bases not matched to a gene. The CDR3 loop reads CASRGQNGNTIYF. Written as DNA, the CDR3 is TGTGCCAGCCGGGGACAGAATGGAAACACCATATATTTT.

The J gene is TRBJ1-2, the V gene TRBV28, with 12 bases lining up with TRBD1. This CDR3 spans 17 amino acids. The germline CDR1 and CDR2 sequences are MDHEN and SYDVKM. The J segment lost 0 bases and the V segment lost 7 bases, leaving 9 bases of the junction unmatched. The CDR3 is CASTPGTGGASNYGYTF. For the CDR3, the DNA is TGTGCCAGCACCCCCGGGACAGGGGGCGCTTCTAACTATGGCTACACCTTC.

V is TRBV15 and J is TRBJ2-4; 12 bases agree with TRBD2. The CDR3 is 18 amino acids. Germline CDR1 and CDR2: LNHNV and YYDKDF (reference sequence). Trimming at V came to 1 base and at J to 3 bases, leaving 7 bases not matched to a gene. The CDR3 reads CATSRGASGGVGKNIQYF. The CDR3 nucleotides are TGTGCCACCAGCAGAGGGGCTAGCGGGGGGGTCGGCAAAAACATTCAGTACTTC.

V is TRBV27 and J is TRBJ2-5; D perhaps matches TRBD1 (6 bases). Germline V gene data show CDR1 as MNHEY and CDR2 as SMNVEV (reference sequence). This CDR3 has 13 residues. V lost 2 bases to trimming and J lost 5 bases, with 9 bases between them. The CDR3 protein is CASSLIQGETQYF. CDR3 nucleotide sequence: TGTGCCAGCAGTTTAATCCAGGGGGAGACCCAGTACTTC.

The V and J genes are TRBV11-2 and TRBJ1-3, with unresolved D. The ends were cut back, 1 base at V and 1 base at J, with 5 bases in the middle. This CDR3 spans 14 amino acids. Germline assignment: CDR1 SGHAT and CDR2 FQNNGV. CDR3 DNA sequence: TGTGCCAGCAGCTTAGTCACATCTGGAAACACCATATATTTT. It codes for CASSLVTSGNTIYF.

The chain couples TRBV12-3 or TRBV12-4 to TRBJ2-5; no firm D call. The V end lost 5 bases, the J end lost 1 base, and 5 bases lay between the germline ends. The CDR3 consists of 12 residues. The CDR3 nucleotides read TGTGCCAGCAGTCAAATCCAAGAGACCCAGTACTTC. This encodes CASSQIQETQYF.

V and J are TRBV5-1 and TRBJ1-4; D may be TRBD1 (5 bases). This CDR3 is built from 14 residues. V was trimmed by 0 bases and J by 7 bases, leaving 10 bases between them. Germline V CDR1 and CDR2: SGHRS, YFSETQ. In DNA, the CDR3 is TGCGCCAGCAGCTTGGATCCAGGGCGTGAAAAACTGTTTTTT. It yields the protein CASSLDPGREKLFF. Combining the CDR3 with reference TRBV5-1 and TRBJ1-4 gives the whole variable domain KAGVTQTPRYLIKTRGQQVTLSCSPISGHRSVSWYQQTPGQGLQFLFEYFSETQRNKGNFPGRFSGRQFSNSRSEMNVSTLELGDSALYLCASSLDPGREKLFFGSGTQLSVL.

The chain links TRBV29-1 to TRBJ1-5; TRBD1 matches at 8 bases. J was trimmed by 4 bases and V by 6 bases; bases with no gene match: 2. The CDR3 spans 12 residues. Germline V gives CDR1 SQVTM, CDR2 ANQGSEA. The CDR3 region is CSVGQVNQPQHF. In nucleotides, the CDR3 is TGCAGCGTGGGACAGGTTAATCAGCCCCAGCATTTT.

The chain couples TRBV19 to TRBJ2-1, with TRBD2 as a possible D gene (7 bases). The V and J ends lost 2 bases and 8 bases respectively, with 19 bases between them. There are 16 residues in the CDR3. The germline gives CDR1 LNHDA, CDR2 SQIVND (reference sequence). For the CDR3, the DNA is TGTGCCAGTAGTATACAAGGGGGGAGGGCCAGCTATGAGCAGTTCTTC. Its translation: CASSIQGGRASYEQFF.

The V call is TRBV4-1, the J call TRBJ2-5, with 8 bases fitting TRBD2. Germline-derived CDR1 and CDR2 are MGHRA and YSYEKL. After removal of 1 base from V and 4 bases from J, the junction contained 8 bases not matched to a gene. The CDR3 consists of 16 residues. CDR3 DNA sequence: TGCGCCAGCAGCCAAGGAAGAGGGCTAGCGGGAGAGACCCAGTACTTC. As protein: CASSQGRGLAGETQYF.

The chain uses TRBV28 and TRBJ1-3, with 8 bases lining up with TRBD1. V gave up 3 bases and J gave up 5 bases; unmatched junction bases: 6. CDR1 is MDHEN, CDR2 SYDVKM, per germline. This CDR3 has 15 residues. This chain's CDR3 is CASSFHRTGRNTIYF. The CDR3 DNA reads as TGTGCCAGCAGTTTCCACCGGACAGGGAGAAACACCATATATTTT.

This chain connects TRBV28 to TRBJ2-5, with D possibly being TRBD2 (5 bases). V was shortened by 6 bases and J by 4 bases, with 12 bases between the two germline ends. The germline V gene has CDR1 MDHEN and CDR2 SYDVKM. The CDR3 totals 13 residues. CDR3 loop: CASRFFEGETQYF. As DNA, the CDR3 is TGTGCCAGCAGATTCTTCGAGGGAGAGACCCAGTACTTC.

CDR3 sequence (DNA): TGTGCCAGTATCTCTTACTCGAACACCGGGGAGCTGTTTTTT. It specifies CASISYSNTGELFF. The rearrangement joins TRBV19 to TRBJ2-2, with no clear D. Looked up from germline, CDR1 is LNHDA and CDR2 is SQIVND (reference sequence). The V gene lost 7 bases and the J gene lost 0 bases, with 9 bases spanning the gap. The length of the CDR3 is 14 residues.

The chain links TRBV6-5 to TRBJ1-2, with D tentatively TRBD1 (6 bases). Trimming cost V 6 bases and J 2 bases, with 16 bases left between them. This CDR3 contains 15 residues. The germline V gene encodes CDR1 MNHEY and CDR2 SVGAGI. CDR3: CASRQGLPLNYGYTF. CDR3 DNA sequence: TGTGCCAGCAGACAGGGTCTACCGTTGAACTATGGCTACACCTTC.

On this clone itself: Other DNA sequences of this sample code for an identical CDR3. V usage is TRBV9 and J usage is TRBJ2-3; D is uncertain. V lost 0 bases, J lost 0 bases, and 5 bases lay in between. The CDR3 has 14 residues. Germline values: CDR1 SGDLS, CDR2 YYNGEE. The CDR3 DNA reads TGTGCCAGCAGCGTAGACAGTAGCACAGATACGCAGTATTTT. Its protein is CASSVDSSTDTQYF.

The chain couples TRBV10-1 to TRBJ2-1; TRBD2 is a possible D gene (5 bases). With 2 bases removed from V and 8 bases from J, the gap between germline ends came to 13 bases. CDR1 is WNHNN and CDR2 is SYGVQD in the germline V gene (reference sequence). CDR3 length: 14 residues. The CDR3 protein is CASSEEGRRDEQFF. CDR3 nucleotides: TGCGCCAGCAGTGAGGAGGGCCGGCGCGATGAGCAGTTCTTC.

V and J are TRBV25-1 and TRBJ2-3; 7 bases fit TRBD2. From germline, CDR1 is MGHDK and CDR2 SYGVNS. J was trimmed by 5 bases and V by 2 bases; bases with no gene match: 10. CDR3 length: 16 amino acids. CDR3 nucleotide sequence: TGTGCCAGCAGTGAACAAGGTGGGGGGAGGGGAGATACGCAGTATTTT. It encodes CASSEQGGGRGDTQYF.